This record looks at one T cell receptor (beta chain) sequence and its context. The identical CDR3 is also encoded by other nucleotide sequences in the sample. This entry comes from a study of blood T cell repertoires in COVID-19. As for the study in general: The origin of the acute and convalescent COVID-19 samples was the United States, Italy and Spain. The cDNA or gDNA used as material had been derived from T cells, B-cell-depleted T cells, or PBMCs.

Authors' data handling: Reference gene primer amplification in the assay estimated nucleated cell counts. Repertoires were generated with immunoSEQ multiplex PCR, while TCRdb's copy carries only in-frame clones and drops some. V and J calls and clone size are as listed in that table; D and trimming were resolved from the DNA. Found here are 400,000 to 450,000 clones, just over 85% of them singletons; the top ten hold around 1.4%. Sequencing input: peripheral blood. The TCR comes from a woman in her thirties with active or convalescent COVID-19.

Here the CDR3 DNA reads TGTGCCAGCAGCCTCGGGGATCAGCCCCAGCATTTT. The encoded protein is CASSLGDQPQHF. This sequence joins TRBV11-2 and TRBJ1-5; no firm D call. Trimming stripped 5 bases from V and 5 bases from J, with 7 bases between. The CDR3 covers 12 residues. Per the germline V gene, CDR1 is SGHAT and CDR2 is FQNNGV.